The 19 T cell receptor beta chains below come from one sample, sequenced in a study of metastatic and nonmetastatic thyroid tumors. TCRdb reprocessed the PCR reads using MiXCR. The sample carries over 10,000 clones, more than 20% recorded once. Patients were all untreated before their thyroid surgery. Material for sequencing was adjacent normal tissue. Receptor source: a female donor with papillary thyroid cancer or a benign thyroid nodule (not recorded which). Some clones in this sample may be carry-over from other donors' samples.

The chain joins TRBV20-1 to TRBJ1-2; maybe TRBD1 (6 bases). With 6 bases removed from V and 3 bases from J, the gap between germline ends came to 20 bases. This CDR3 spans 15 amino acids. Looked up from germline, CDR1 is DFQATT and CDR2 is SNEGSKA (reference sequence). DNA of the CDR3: TGCAGTGCACGGAGAGGGGGGGCGCGTGACTATGGCTACACCTTC. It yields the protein CSARRGGARDYGYTF.

The CDR3 nucleotides are TGCAGTGCCGGGGGGGTAGCGGCTTCAGATACGCAGTATTTT. It specifies CSAGGVAASDTQYF. The V call is TRBV20-1, the J call TRBJ2-3; 8 bases line up with TRBD2. J lost 4 bases, V lost 6 bases, and 9 bases had no gene match. The germline V gene has CDR1 DFQATT and CDR2 SNEGSKA (reference sequence). The CDR3 consists of 14 residues.

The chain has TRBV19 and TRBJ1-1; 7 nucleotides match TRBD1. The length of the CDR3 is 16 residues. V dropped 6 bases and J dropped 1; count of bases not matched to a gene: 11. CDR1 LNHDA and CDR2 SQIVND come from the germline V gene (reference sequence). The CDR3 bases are TGTGCCAGTAGGGCAGTACAGGGGAAGCAGAACACTGAAGCTTTCTTT. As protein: CASRAVQGKQNTEAFF.

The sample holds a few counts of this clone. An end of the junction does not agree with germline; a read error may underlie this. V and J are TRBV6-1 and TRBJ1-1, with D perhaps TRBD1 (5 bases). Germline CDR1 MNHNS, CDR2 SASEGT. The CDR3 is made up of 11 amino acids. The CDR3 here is CASSWTGHRLF. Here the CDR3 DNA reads TGTGCCAGCAGTTGGACTGGTCACAGGCTCTTT.

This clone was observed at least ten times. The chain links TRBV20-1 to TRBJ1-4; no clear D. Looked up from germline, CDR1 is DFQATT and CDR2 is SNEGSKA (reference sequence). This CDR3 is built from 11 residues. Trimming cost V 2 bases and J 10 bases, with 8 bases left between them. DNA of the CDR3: TGCAGTGCTAGACAGACGACAAAACTGTTTTTT. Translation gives CSARQTTKLFF.

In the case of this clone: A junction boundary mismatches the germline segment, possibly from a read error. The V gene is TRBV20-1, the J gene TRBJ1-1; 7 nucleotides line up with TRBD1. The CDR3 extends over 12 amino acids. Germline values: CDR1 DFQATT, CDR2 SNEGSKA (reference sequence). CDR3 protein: CIFNRGDTEALF. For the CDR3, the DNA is TGCATCTTCAACAGGGGCGACACCGAAGCTCTCTTT.

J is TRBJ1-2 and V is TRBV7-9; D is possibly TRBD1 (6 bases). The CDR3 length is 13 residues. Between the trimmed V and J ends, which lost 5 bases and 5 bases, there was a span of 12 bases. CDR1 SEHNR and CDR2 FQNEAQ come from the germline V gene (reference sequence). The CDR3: CASSPTGRYGYTF. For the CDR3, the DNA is TGTGCCAGCAGCCCTACAGGGCGGTATGGCTACACCTTC.

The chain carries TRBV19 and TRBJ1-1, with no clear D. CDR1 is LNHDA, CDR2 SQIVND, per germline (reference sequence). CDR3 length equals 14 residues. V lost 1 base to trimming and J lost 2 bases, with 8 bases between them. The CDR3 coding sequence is TGTGCCAGTAGTATAGGTAGCTCCAACACTGAAGCTTTCTTT. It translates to CASSIGSSNTEAFF.

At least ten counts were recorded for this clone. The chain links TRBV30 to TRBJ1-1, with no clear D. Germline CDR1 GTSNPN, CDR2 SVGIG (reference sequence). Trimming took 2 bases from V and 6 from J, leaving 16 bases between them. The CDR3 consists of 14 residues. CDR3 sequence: CAWSRWGGIPEAFF. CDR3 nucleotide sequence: TGTGCCTGGAGTCGGTGGGGTGGAATCCCTGAAGCTTTCTTT.

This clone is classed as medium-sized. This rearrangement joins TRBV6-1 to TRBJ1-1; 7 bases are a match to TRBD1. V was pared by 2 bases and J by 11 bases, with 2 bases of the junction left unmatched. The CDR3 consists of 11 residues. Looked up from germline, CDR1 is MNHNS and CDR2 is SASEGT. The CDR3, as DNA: TGTGCCAGCAGTGAAAGGGGGCCGGCTTTCTTT. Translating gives CASSERGPAFF.

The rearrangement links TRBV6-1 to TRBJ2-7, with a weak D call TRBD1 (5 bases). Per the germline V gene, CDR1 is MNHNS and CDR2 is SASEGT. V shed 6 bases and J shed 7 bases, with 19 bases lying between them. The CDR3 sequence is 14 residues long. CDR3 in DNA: TGTGCCAGCAGCCCGCCGGACACGAGTGGGGAGCAGTACTTC. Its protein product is CASSPPDTSGEQYF.

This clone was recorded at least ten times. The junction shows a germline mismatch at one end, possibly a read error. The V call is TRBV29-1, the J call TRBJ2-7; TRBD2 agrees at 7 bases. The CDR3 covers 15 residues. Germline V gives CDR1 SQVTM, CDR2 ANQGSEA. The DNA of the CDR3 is TGCAGCGTTCAAGAGGGAACGGGAGGCGCCTACGAGCAGTACTTC. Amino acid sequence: CSVQEGTGGAYEQYF.

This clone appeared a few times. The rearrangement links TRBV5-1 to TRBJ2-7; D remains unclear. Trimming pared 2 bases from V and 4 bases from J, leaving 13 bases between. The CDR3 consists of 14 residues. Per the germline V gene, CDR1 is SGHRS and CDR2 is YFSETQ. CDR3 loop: CASSLGTSSYEQYF. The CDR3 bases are TGCGCCAGCAGCTTAGGTACAAGTTCTTACGAGCAGTACTTC.

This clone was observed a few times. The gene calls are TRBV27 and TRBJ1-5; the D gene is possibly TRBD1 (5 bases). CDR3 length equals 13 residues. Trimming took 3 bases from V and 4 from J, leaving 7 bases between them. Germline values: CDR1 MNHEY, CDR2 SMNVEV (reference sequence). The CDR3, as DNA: TGTGCCAGCAGTTTGACAGAAAATCAGCCCCAGCATTTT. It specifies CASSLTENQPQHF.

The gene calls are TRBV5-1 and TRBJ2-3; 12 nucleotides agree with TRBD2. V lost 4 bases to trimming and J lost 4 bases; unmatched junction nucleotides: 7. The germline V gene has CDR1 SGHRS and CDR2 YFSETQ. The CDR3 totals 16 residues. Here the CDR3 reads CASSTRLAGVADTQYF. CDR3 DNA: TGCGCCAGCAGCACCCGACTAGCGGGAGTCGCAGATACGCAGTATTTT.

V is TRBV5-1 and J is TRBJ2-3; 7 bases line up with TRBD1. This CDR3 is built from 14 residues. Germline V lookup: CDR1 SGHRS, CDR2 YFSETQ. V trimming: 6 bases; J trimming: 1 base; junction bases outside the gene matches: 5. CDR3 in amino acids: CASTRGQGTDTQYF. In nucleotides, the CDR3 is TGCGCCAGCACTCGCGGACAGGGCACAGATACGCAGTATTTT.

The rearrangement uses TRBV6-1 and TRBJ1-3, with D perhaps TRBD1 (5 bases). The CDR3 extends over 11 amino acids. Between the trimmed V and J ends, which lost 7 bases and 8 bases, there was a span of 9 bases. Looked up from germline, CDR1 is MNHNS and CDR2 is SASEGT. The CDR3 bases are TGTGCCAGCACCCTAGGGGACACCATATATTTT. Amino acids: CASTLGDTIYF.

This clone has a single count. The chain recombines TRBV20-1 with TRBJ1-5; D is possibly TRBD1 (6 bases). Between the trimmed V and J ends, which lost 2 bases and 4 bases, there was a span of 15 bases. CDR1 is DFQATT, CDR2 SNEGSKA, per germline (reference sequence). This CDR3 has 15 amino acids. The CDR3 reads CSARTWGGTNQPQHF. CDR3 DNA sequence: TGCAGTGCTAGAACCTGGGGGGGCACGAATCAGCCCCAGCATTTT.

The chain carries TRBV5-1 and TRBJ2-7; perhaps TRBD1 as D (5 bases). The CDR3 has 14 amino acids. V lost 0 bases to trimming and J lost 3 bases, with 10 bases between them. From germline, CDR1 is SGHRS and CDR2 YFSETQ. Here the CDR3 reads CASSLVQGNYEQYF. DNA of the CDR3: TGCGCCAGCAGCTTGGTTCAGGGAAACTACGAGCAGTACTTC.